This T cell receptor beta chain was found in a study of tissue T cells after allogeneic stem cell transplantation. Study-level points and caveats: TCR repertoires tracked anatomic similarity, regardless of disease or transplant status. Only a limited share of tissue TCRs appeared in blood or spleen.

For this clone: What it recognizes is unknown. Gene names follow the mouse nomenclature.

Described time point: mouse harvest day 7 after allogeneic transplant. The graft held 10^6 splenic CD5+ T cells and 10^7 T-cell-depleted bone marrow cells. Clones were sequenced by immunoSEQ multiplex PCR, and TCRdb holds only the in-frame ones, with some missing. The sample yields some 7,600 clones, about 51% seen once. This TCR was recovered from a female BALB/c mouse given C57BL/6 T cells with graft-versus-host disease after an allogeneic hematopoietic cell transplant. The source material was gut tissue.

The CDR3: CASSLAANSDYTF. Incomplete CDR3 DNA: TGTGCCAGCAGTCTGGCGGCAAACTCCGACTACACC. The chain couples TRBV26 to TRBJ1-2; D remains unclear. The CDR3 goes on 1 residue after the read ends, and that part is filled in from the germline J gene. Per the germline V gene, CDR1 is KGHPV and CDR2 is FQNQEV (reference sequence). V shed 2 bases and J shed 0 bases, with 4 bases lying between them. CDR3 length: 13 residues. Together with reference TRBV26 and TRBJ1-2, the CDR3 gives the full variable domain: NSKVIQTPRYLVKGQGQKAKMRCIPEKGHPVVFWYQQNKNNEFKFLINFQNQEVLQQIDMTEKRFSAECPSNSPCSLEIQSSEAGDSALYLCASSLAANSDYTFGSGTRLLVI.